A single T cell receptor beta chain is shown here with its context. This clonotype was counted at least ten times. There is no known antigen for this receptor. No base quality values were provided; no much bigger clone lies one nucleotide off. This entry is derived from a study of human T cells and chemical hapten exposure (dated by TCRdb to the early 2020s). About the investigation overall: For sensitization, 2% DPC in acetone was applied to a 2 cm by 2 cm area of upper inner arm skin. Weekly therapeutic DPC doses were additionally applied to the scalp of patients throughout the approximately 25-week study period. Patch testing was performed on the upper back with Finn chambers containing 0.01% DPC, and the patch tests were scored after 6 days according to International Contact Dermatitis Research Group standards. The mostly female patient cohort included alopecia areata with under or over 50% scalp involvement, alopecia totalis and alopecia universalis. Libraries were pooled for sequencing, and variation in per-sample TCR yields was attributed mainly to small differences in library volumes within the pool. The study tracked peripheral blood TCR repertoire changes in vivo during primary and secondary sensitization to the hapten diphenylcyclopropenone (DPC) in alopecia patients. Patient blood was sampled pre-sensitization (week 0) and at 2, 6 and about 24 weeks after DPC sensitization. Blood for TCR sequencing was provided by twenty-nine alopecia patients at one to four time points (pre-sensitization, 2, 6 and 24 weeks). What the authors observed across the whole study: Repeated subsampling changed both the strength of the expansion versus patch-test correlation and the threshold at which the correlation became significant. All patients had alopecia, a presumed autoimmune disease, so their immune response might differ from that of healthy individuals. No change with DPC sensitization was found in the number of TCRs above 1 in 1000 frequency, and no evidence of global repertoire structure alterations was found. Significantly more large CDR3 similarity clusters were formed by expanded TCRs than by pre-sensitization or healthy control sets, consistent with antigen-driven responses. A positive correlation was found between the number of PT1 expanded TCRs and patch test score, with significance reached at thresholds 8, 16 and 32 but not 4.

Reading the germline V gene gives CDR1 SGHRS and CDR2 YFSETQ. From its cysteine to its phenylalanine, the CDR3 spans 15 amino acids. CDR3 DNA only is kept here, 45 bases in frame from base 1. V is clipped by 4 bases and J by 2 bases, and the sequence between their germline boundaries is 15 bases long. Library preparation employed RACE. Sequenced using a NextSeq 500. During library preparation, unique molecular identifiers were attached to individual cDNA molecules so that TCRs could be counted in a quantitative, reproducible way. Each blood RNA sample was used to sequence both TCR alpha and TCR beta chains. The study's processing was this. The median number of TCRs per sample was around 100,000, ranging from roughly 23,224 to 690,600. The Decombinator software suite was used to annotate V, J and CDR3 in the TCR reads. Every sample was subsampled to the same number of TCRs (28,000) for the PS versus PT1 abundance plots. TCRs were defined as expanded if absent before sensitization and observed at least eight times at the 2-week time point. TCRdb ran its own pipeline on the public reads, namely fastp trimming at Q25 and MiXCR clone calling, and kept in-frame beta chains. Here each entry gathers all rows of one CDR3 protein and keeps the most common genes and DNA. These V and J calls rely on TCRdb rather than the paper's analysis. This sample has about 140,000 distinct CDR3 sequences in its table, and about 12% of those were observed once. The ten largest make up more than 1.1% of the sample.

The time point label of this sample denotes: patch test 2, 6 weeks after DPC sensitization. In light of the paper, this sample's treatment or condition label describes: therapeutic diphenylcyclopropenone sensitization with weekly scalp DPC. At every patch-test visit, the blood draw took place before the patch test was put on. To be eligible, patients had to be aged 18 to 70, diagnosed with alopecia and judged suitable for DPC therapy, while pregnant patients were excluded. Total RNA was isolated from unfractionated whole blood collected in Tempus Blood RNA tubes. The TCR originated in a woman aged 50 to 60 with alopecia areata. Some clones in this sample may be carry-over from other donors' samples. The material was whole blood, obtained in connection with sensitization to the hapten diphenylcyclopropenone (DPC). The chain is made from TRBV5-1 and TRBJ2-5, with the D gene call left open. The DNA is as follows: TGCGCCAGCAGCCCAGCAAAGGGCCGGCAAGAGACCCAGTACTTC. Translated, this gives CASSPAKGRQETQYF.